The 20 T cell receptor beta chains below all came from one sample that was sequenced in a study of long-term antiretroviral therapy in people with HIV. Version v3.0 of the immunoSEQ assay was performed at survey level. Profiling relied on immunoSEQ multiplex PCR, and the TCRdb table lists in-frame clones only, not all of them. The sample has about 34,000 clones; about 85% are singletons. This specimen consisted of unsorted PBMCs, obtained 1.1 years after starting antiretroviral therapy. Every receptor here comes from a man younger than 35 with HIV.

The chain couples TRBV11-3 to TRBJ2-7; D gene unclear. The CDR3 length is 13 residues. Trimming took 0 bases from V and 7 from J, leaving 10 bases between them. Germline V gene lookup returns CDR1 SGHNT and CDR2 YENEEA. The CDR3 loop is CASSLDHLGEQYF. The CDR3 coding sequence is TGTGCCAGCAGCTTAGATCATTTGGGGGAGCAGTACTTC.

The V and J genes are TRBV4-2 and TRBJ1-1; D uncertain. V lost 1 base, J lost 1 base, and 10 bases lay in between. Germline loops: CDR1 LGHNA, CDR2 YNFKEQ. The CDR3 runs to 15 residues. Here the CDR3 DNA reads TGTGCCAGCAGCCAAGGTTCTGTGGGGAACACTGAAGCTTTCTTT. It translates to CASSQGSVGNTEAFF.

The chain joins TRBV6-4 to TRBJ1-2; 7 bases agree with TRBD1. V shed 4 bases, J shed 2 bases, and the junction held 7 bases outside the gene matches. Germline lookup yields CDR1 MRHNA and CDR2 SNTAGT. The CDR3 loop spans 15 amino acids. In DNA form, the CDR3 reads TGTGCCAGCAGTGCCGATCCAGGGGGAAACTATGGCTACACCTTC. Protein product: CASSADPGGNYGYTF.

This chain links TRBV7-8 with TRBJ1-1; the D is unclear. The CDR3 spans 14 residues. The V gene's germline CDR1 is SGHVS and CDR2 FQNEAQ. With 5 bases removed from V and 4 bases from J, the gap between germline ends came to 14 bases. DNA for the CDR3: TGTGCCAGCAGCCCTACGATATTACTCACTGAAGCTTTCTTT. Encoded protein: CASSPTILLTEAFF. The full variable domain, in which reference TRBV7-8 and TRBJ1-1 provide the parts outside the CDR3, is GAGVSQSPRYKVAKRGQDVALRCDPISGHVSLFWYQQALGQGPEFLTYFQNEAQLDKSGLPSDRFFAERPEGSVSTLKIQRTQQEDSAVYLCASSPTILLTEAFFGQGTRLTVV.

The chain employs TRBV15 and TRBJ2-4; 8 bases line up with TRBD1. Germline V gene data show CDR1 as LNHNV and CDR2 as YYDKDF (reference sequence). The V segment lost 0 bases and the J segment 8 bases; nucleotides outside the gene matches: 6. CDR3 length equals 15 residues. The CDR3 is CATSRESGGNDIQYF. In nucleotides, the CDR3 is TGTGCCACCAGCAGAGAGTCAGGGGGCAATGACATTCAGTACTTC.

This chain links TRBV19 with TRBJ1-6, with D perhaps matching TRBD1 (6 bases). Per germline, CDR1 LNHDA and CDR2 SQIVND (reference sequence). The CDR3 runs 12 residues. Trimming took off 10 bases at V and 7 bases at J, with 11 bases between the two ends. This chain's CDR3 is CATGTFNSPLHF. Written as DNA, the CDR3 is TGTGCCACCGGGACATTCAATTCACCCCTCCACTTT.

The chain links TRBV19 to TRBJ2-5, with 9 bases that match TRBD2. V shed 11 bases and J 3 bases; nucleotides not matched to a gene: 7. The CDR3 runs 13 residues. Germline loops: CDR1 LNHDA, CDR2 SQIVND (reference sequence). The CDR3 reads CAPLGLAEETQYF. The DNA for the CDR3 is TGTGCCCCTTTGGGACTAGCCGAAGAGACCCAGTACTTC.

In regard to this clone: At one end, the junction sequence differs from germline, possibly due to a read error. The CDR3 DNA sequence: TGTGCCAGCAGTGATGGACTAGTACGATTTATGAACTTC. Its translation is CASSDGLVRFMNF. The chain carries TRBV28 and TRBJ2-7; 7 bases are shared with TRBD2. Germline V gene lookup returns CDR1 MDHEN and CDR2 SYDVKM. The CDR3 is 13 residues long.

V gene TRBV13 combines with J gene TRBJ1-1; possibly TRBD1 for D (5 bases). Germline V gene sequence: CDR1 PRHDT, CDR2 FYEKMQ (reference sequence). This CDR3 comprises 14 residues. The V and J ends lost 0 bases and 1 base respectively, with 6 bases between them. The CDR3 bases are TGTGCCAGCAGCTTAGGAGGACAGAACACTGAAGCTTTCTTT. As protein: CASSLGGQNTEAFF.

The chain recombines TRBV7-8 with TRBJ2-3, with D possibly TRBD2 on 6 matching bases. CDR3 length: 18 residues. Deletions cut 2 bases from V and 2 bases from J, with 20 bases between. Germline assignment: CDR1 SGHVS and CDR2 FQNEAQ. CDR3 bases: TGTGCCAGCAGCTTATTATCTAGGGCTAGCGCACACACAGATACGCAGTATTTT. Protein sequence: CASSLLSRASAHTDTQYF.

The V gene is TRBV11-2, the J gene TRBJ2-7; D might be TRBD2 (5 bases). Per germline, CDR1 SGHAT and CDR2 FQNNGV. Trimming removed 3 bases from V and 5 bases from J, with 8 bases in between. There are 12 residues in the CDR3. The CDR3 protein is CASSFEGHEQYF. In DNA form, the CDR3 reads TGTGCCAGCAGCTTCGAGGGTCACGAGCAGTACTTC.

The chain recombines TRBV6-5 with TRBJ2-1; 13 nucleotides align to TRBD2. V lost 2 bases, J lost 2 bases, and 0 bases stayed unmatched. The CDR3 has 16 residues. Germline assignment: CDR1 MNHEY and CDR2 SVGAGI. Here the CDR3 reads CASSYGTSGAYNEQFF. Here the CDR3 DNA reads TGTGCCAGCAGTTACGGGACTAGCGGGGCCTACAATGAGCAGTTCTTC.

The chain couples TRBV9 to TRBJ2-3; D possibly uses TRBD1 or TRBD2 (6 bases each). In germline, CDR1 is SGDLS, CDR2 YYNGEE. Trimming stripped 0 bases from V and 2 bases from J, with 13 bases between. The CDR3 is 16 amino acids. CDR3 DNA: TGTGCCAGCAGCGTAGTTAAGGGGGGCGACACAGATACGCAGTATTTT. It yields the protein CASSVVKGGDTDTQYF.

The chain uses TRBV4-3 and TRBJ1-1; D might be TRBD1 (5 bases). The V gene's germline CDR1 is LGHNA and CDR2 YSLEER. V was pared by 0 bases and J by 3 bases, with 11 bases between. The CDR3 has 15 amino acids. CDR3 sequence: CASSQDNQGYTEAFF. CDR3 coding DNA: TGCGCCAGCAGCCAAGATAATCAGGGATACACTGAAGCTTTCTTT.

The chain joins TRBV28 to TRBJ2-1; 8 bases fit TRBD2. Per germline, CDR1 MDHEN and CDR2 SYDVKM. With V trimmed by 6 bases and J by 0 bases, 4 bases remained unmatched. The CDR3 contains 15 residues. Here the CDR3 reads CASRQSGSSYNEQFF. In DNA, the CDR3 is TGTGCCAGCAGGCAAAGCGGGAGCTCCTACAATGAGCAGTTCTTC.

V gene TRBV19 combines with J gene TRBJ2-1; no clear D gene. CDR3 length: 15 residues. Germline V CDR1 and CDR2: LNHDA, SQIVND (reference sequence). The V gene lost 2 bases and the J gene lost 1 base, with 9 bases spanning the gap. CDR3: CASSIMAQSYNEQFF. The CDR3 DNA follows: TGTGCCAGTAGTATAATGGCTCAATCCTACAATGAGCAGTTCTTC. The entire variable domain, with the rest obtained from reference TRBV19 and TRBJ2-1, is as follows: DGGITQSPKYLFRKEGQNVTLSCEQNLNHDAMYWYRQDPGQGLRLIYYSQIVNDFQKGDIAEGYSVSREKKESFPLTVTSAQKNPTAFYLCASSIMAQSYNEQFFGPGTRLTVL.

The rearrangement links TRBV18 to TRBJ1-2; a weak D match, TRBD1 (6 bases). Germline V gene sequence: CDR1 KGHSH, CDR2 LQKENI. The CDR3 is 14 residues long. V dropped 0 bases and J dropped 7 bases, with 12 bases sitting between them. The CDR3 DNA follows: TGTGCCAGCTCACCACCGGTTAGCAGGGGTGGCTACACCTTC. Translating it yields CASSPPVSRGGYTF.

This clone was picked up one time. The chain recombines TRBV6-5 with TRBJ2-1; 10 positions agree with TRBD1. Trimming cost V 8 bases and J 3 bases; bases outside gene matches: 4. Germline V CDR1 and CDR2: MNHEY, SVGAGI. This CDR3 has 14 amino acids. The CDR3: CASPGTGDYNEQFF. The CDR3 DNA reads TGTGCCAGCCCCGGGACAGGGGACTACAATGAGCAGTTCTTC.

The chain uses TRBV7-9 and TRBJ1-5, with D possibly matching TRBD1 (6 bases). With 3 bases removed from V and 3 bases from J, the gap between germline ends came to 15 bases. Looked up from germline, CDR1 is SEHNR and CDR2 is FQNEAQ (reference sequence). CDR3 length equals 16 residues. This chain's CDR3 is CASSLGRTASNQPQHF. Written as DNA, the CDR3 is TGTGCCAGCAGCTTGGGAAGGACAGCCTCCAATCAGCCCCAGCATTTT.

This clone was seen only a few times. The chain is built from TRBV4-2 and TRBJ2-3; 8 nucleotides line up with TRBD1. The germline V gene encodes CDR1 LGHNA and CDR2 YNFKEQ. The CDR3 extends over 15 amino acids. V shed 4 bases, J shed 0 bases, and the junction held 3 bases outside the gene matches. The CDR3 is CASSPGQVSTDTQYF. The CDR3 DNA is TGTGCCAGCAGCCCGGGACAGGTTAGCACAGATACGCAGTATTTT.